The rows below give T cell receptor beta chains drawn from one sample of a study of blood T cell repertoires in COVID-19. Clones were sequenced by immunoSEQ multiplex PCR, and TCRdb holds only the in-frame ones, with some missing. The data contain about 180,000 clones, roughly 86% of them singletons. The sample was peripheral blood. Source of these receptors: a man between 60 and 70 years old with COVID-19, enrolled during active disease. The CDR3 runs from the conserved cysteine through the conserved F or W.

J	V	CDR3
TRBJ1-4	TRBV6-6	CASSPDRGRNEKLFF
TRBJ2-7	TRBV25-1	CASSGSVYDEQYF
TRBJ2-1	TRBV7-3	CASSVDSSSYNEQFF
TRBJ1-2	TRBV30	CAWSVSGSYGYTF
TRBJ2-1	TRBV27	CASSSPGTGVSLWQFF
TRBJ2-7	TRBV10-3	CAISESSRGGYEQYF
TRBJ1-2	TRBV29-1	CSGGEEGRSYGYTF
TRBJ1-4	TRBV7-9	CASSEQGRLLFF
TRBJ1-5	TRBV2	CASSGQGGNQPQHF
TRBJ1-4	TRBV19	CASSIGQSNEKLFF
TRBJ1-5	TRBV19	CASSPRGQGAIHSNQPQHF
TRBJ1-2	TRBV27	CASSTSGLANYGYTF
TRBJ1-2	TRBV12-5	CASGLDPTGEGYTF
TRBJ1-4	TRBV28	CASSLAGGPEKLFF
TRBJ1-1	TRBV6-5	CAVHGQKETEAFF
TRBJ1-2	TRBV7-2	CASSFSGGYGYTF
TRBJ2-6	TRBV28	CASSSTTLGQGSSGANVLTF